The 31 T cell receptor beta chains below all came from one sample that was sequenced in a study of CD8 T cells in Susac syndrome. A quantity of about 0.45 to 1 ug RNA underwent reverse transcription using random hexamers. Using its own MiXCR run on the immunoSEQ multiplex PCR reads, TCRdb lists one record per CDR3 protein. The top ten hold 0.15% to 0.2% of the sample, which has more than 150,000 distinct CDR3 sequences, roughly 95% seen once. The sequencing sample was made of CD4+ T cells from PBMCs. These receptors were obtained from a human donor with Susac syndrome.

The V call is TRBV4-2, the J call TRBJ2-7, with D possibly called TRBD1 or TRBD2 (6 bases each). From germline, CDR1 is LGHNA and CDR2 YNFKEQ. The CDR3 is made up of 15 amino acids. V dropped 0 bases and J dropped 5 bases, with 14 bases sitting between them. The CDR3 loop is CASSQDRGEWNEQYF. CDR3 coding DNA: TGTGCCAGCAGCCAAGATAGGGGGGAGTGGAACGAGCAGTACTTC.

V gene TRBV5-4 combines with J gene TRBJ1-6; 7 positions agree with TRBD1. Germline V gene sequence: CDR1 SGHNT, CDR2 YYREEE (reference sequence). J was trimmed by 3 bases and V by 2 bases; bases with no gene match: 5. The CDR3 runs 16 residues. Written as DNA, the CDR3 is TGTGCCAGCAGCTTACCGGGACAGAACTATAATTCACCCCTCCACTTT. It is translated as CASSLPGQNYNSPLHF.

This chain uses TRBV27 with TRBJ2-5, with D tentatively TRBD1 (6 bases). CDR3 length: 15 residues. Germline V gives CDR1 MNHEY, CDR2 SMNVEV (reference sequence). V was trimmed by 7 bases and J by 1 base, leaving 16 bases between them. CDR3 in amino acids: CASKRGRGLQETQYF. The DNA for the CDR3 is TGTGCCAGCAAGAGAGGCAGGGGCCTCCAAGAGACCCAGTACTTC.

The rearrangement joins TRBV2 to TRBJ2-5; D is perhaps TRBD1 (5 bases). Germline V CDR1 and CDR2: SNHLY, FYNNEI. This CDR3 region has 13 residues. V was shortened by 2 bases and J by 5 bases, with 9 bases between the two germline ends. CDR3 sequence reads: CASSENWGETQYF. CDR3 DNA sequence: TGTGCCAGCAGTGAAAATTGGGGCGAGACCCAGTACTTC. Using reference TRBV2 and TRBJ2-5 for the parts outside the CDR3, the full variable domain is EPEVTQTPSHQVTQMGQEVILRCVPISNHLYFYWYRQILGQKVEFLVSFYNNEISEKSEIFDDQFSVERPDGSNFTLKIRSTKLEDSAMYFCASSENWGETQYFGPGTRLLVL.

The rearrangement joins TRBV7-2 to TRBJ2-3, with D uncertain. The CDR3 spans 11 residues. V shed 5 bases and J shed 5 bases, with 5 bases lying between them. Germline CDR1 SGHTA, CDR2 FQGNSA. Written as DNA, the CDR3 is TGTGCCAGCAGCCCCCAAGATACGCAGTATTTT. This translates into CASSPQDTQYF.

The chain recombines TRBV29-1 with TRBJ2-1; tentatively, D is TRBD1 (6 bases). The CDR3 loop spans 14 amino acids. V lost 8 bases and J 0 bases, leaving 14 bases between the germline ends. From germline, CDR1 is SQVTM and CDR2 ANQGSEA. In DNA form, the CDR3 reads TGCAGCCTGTCCAGGGGAAGCTCCTACAATGAGCAGTTCTTC. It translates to CSLSRGSSYNEQFF.

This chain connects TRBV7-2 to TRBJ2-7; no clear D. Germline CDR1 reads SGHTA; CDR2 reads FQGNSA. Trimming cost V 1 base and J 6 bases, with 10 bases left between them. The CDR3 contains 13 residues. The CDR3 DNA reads TGTGCCAGCAGCTTAGGAACAGTAATCGAGCAGTACTTC. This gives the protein CASSLGTVIEQYF.

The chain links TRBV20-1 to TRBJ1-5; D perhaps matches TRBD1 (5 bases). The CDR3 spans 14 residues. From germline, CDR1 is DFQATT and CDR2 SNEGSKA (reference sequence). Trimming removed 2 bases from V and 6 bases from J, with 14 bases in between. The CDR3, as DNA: TGCAGTGCTAGATCTTTGGGGGGAGGTCAGCCCCAGCATTTT. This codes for CSARSLGGGQPQHF.

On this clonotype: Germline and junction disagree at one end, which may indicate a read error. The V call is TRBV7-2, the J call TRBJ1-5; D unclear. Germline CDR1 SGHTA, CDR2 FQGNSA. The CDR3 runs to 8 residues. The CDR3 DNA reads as TGTGCCAGCAGCCCCAGCAATTTT. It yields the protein CASSPSNF.

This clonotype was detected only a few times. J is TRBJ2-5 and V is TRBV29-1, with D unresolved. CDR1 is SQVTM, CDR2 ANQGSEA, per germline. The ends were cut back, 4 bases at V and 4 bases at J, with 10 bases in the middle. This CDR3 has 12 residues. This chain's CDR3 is CSVVRGGETQYF. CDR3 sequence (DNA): TGCAGCGTTGTCCGAGGCGGAGAGACCCAGTACTTC.

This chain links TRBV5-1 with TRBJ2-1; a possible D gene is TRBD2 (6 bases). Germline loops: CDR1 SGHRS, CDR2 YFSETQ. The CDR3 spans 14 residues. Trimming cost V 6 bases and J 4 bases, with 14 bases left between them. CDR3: CASTRSEGYNEQFF. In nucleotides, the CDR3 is TGCGCCAGCACCCGGTCGGAGGGGTACAATGAGCAGTTCTTC. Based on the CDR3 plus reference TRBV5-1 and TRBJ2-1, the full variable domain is KAGVTQTPRYLIKTRGQQVTLSCSPISGHRSVSWYQQTPGQGLQFLFEYFSETQRNKGNFPGRFSGRQFSNSRSEMNVSTLELGDSALYLCASTRSEGYNEQFFGPGTRLTVL.

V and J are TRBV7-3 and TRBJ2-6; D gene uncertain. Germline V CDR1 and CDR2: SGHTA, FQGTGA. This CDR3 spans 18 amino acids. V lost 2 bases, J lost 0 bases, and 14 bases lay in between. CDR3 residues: CASSLPPVLNSGANVLTF. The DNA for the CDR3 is TGTGCCAGCAGCTTACCTCCGGTCCTCAACTCTGGGGCCAACGTCCTGACTTTC.

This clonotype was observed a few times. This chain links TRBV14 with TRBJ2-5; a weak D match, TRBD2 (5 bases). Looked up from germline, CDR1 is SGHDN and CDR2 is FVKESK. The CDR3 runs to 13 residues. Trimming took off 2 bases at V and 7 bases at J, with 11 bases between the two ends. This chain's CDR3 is CASSQPARGTQYF. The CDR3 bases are TGTGCCAGCAGCCAACCCGCCCGGGGGACCCAGTACTTC.

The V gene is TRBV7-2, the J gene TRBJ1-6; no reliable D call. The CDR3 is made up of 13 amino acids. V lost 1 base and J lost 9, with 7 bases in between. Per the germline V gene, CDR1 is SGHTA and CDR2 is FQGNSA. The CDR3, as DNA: TGTGCCAGCAGCTTAGAGGGAGTTTCACCCCTCCACTTT. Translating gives CASSLEGVSPLHF.

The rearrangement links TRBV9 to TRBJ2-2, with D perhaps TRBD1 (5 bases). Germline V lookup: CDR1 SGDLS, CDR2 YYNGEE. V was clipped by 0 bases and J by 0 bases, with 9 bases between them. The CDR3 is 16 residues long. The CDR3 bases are TGTGCCAGCAGCGTAGGGGGCGGACCGAACACCGGGGAGCTGTTTTTT. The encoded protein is CASSVGGGPNTGELFF. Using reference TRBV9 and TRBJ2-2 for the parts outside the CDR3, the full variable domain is DSGVTQTPKHLITATGQRVTLRCSPRSGDLSVYWYQQSLDQGLQFLIQYYNGEERAKGNILERFSAQQFPDLHSELNLSSLELGDSALYFCASSVGGGPNTGELFFGEGSRLTVL.

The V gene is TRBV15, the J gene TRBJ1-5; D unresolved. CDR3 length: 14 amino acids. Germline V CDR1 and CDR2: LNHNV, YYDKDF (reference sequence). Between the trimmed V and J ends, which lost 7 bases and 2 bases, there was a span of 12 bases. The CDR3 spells CATKGGGRNQPQHF. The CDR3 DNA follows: TGTGCCACCAAAGGAGGTGGACGCAATCAGCCCCAGCATTTT.

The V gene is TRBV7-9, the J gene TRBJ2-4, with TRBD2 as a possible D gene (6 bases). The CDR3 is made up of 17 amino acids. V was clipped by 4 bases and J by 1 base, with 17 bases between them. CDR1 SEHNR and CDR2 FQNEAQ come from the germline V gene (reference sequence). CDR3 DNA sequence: TGTGCCAGCAGCTCATTCGTAGCGGTTTTGGCCAAAAACATTCAGTACTTC. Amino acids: CASSSFVAVLAKNIQYF.

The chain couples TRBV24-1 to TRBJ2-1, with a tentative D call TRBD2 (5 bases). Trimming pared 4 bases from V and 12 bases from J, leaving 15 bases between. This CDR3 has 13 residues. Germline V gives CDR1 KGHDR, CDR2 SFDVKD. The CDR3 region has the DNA TGTGCCACCAGTGACCGACCAGGAGGAAGGCAGTTCTTC. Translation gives CATSDRPGGRQFF.

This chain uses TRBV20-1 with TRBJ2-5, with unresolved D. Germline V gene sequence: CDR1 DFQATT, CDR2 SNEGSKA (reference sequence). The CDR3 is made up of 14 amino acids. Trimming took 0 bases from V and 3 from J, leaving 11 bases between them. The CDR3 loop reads CSARDPRAKETQYF. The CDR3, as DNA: TGCAGTGCTAGAGACCCTCGGGCGAAAGAGACCCAGTACTTC.

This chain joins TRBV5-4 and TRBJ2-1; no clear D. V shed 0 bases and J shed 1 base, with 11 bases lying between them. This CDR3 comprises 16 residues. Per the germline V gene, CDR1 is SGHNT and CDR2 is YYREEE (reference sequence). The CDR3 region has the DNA TGTGCCAGCAGCTTGGGGCACCCAAGTTCCTACAATGAGCAGTTCTTC. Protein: CASSLGHPSSYNEQFF.

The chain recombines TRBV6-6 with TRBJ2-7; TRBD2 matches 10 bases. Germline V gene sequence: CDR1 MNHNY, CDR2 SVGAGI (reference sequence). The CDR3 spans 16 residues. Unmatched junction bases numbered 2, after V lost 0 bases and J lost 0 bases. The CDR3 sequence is CASSYSASGGSYEQYF. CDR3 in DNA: TGTGCCAGCAGTTACTCCGCTAGCGGGGGCTCCTACGAGCAGTACTTC.

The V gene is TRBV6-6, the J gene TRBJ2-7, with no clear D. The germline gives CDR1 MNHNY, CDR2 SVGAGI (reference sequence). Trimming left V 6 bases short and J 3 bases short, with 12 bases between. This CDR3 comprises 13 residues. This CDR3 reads CASSSPAYYEQYF. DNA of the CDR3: TGTGCCAGCAGCTCCCCCGCTTACTACGAGCAGTACTTC.

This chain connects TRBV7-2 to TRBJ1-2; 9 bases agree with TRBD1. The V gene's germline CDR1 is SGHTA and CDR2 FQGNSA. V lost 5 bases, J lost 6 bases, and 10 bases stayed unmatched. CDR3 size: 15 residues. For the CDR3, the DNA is TGTGCCAGCAGCCCAGGGGGGGACAGGGAACATGGCTACACCTTC. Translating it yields CASSPGGDREHGYTF.

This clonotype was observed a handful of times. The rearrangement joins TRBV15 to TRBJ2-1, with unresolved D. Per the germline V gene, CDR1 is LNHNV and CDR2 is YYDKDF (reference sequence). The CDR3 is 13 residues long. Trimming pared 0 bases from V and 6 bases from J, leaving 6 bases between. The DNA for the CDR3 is TGTGCCACCAGCAGAGATCGGGTCAATGAGCAGTTCTTC. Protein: CATSRDRVNEQFF.

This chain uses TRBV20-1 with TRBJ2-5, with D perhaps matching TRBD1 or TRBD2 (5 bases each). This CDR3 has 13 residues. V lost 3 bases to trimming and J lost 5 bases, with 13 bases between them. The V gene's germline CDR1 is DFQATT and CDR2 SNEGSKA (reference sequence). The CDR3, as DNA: TGCAGTGCTAGTCAAATAGAGGGGGAGACCCAGTACTTC. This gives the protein CSASQIEGETQYF.

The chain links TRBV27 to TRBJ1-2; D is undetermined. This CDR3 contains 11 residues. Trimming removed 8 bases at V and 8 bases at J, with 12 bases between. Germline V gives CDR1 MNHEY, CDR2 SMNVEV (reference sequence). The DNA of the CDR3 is TGTGCCAGCGCTGGGGAGGGAGGCTACACCTTC. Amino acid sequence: CASAGEGGYTF.

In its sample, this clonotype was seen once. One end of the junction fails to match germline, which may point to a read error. DNA of the CDR3: TGTGCCGGGAGGGAGAGCTCTGGAAACACCATATATTTT. It specifies CAGRESSGNTIYF. The J gene is TRBJ1-3, the V gene TRBV30; D gene unclear. The germline gives CDR1 GTSNPN, CDR2 SVGIG (reference sequence). This CDR3 is built from 13 residues.

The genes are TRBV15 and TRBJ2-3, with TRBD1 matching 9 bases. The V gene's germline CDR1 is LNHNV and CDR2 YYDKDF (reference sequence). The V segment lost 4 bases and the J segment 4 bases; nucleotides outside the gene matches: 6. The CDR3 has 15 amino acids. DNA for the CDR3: TGTGCCACCAGCAACCGGGACAGGGTCCCAGATACGCAGTATTTT. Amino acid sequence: CATSNRDRVPDTQYF.

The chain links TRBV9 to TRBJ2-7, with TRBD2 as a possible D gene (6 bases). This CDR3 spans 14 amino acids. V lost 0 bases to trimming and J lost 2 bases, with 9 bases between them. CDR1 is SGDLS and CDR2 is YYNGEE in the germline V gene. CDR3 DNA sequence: TGTGCCAGCAGCGTAGGAGGCGGGACCTACGAGCAGTACTTC. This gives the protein CASSVGGGTYEQYF.

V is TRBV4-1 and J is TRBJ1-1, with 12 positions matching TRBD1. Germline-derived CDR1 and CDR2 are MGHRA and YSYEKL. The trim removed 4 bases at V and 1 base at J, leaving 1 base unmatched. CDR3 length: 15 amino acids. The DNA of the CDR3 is TGCGCCAGCAGCCGGGACAGGGGGCCGAACACTGAAGCTTTCTTT. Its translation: CASSRDRGPNTEAFF.

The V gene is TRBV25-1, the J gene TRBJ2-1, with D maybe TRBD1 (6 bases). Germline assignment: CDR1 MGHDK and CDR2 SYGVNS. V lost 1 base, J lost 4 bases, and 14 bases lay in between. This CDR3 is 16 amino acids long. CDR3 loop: CASSEWDGQIYNEQFF. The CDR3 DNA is TGTGCCAGCAGTGAATGGGACGGACAGATTTACAATGAGCAGTTCTTC.